The rows below give T cell receptor beta chains drawn from one sample of a study of beta chain features in type 1 diabetes. TCRdb's copy holds only in-frame clones and misses some; the assay was immunoSEQ multiplex PCR. The table includes 200,000 to 300,000 clones, roughly 10% detected once. The sample comprised naive CD4+ T cells from blood. These TCRs come from a man younger than 45 with type 1 diabetes. CDR3s include the opening cysteine and the closing phenylalanine or tryptophan. Fields, in order: V gene, D gene, CDR3 length, clone size, J gene, CDR3 DNA, CDR3 protein. D genes are given only for firm matches. Clone size is stated in some rows and not others, as once, few, many or a class when expanded.

TRBV6-6	NA	15	few	TRBJ1-4	TGTGCCAGCAGCTCCTCCCGGGCAACTAATGAAAAACTGTTTTTT	CASSSSRATNEKLFF
TRBV7-2	NA	14	few	TRBJ2-3	TGTGCCAGCAGCTTAGATGGTCTAGCGAGTACGCAGTATTTT	CASSLDGLASTQYF
TRBV11-2	NA	15	few	TRBJ1-2	TGTGCCAGCAGTCCAGCGCGGGACTCATTCTATGGCTACACCTTC	CASSPARDSFYGYTF
TRBV10-3	TRBD1	14	few	TRBJ2-1	TGTGCCATCAGTAGGACAGGGCAAGTAGGGGAGCAGTTCTTC	CAISRTGQVGEQFF
TRBV15	TRBD2	17	NA	TRBJ2-3	TGTGCCACCAGCAGAGATCGGGTGAGCGGGGGTACAGATACGCAGTATTTT	CATSRDRVSGGTDTQYF
TRBV7-2	TRBD2	14	NA	TRBJ2-3	TGTGCCAGCAGCTTCGCGGGGGGCACAGATACGCAGTATTTT	CASSFAGGTDTQYF
TRBV29-1	TRBD2	13	NA	TRBJ2-1	TGCAGCGTTACTAGCGGGGGGGCCTATGAGCAGTTCTTC	CSVTSGGAYEQFF
TRBV20-1	NA	11	few	TRBJ1-1	TGCAGTGCTACCAGAACGCGGGAAGCTTTCTTT	CSATRTREAFF
TRBV7-9	TRBD1	14	NA	TRBJ2-2	TGTGCCAGCAGAGGGACAGGGAACACCGGGGAGCTGTTTTTT	CASRGTGNTGELFF
TRBV12-5	TRBD1	16	NA	TRBJ1-5	TGTGCTAGTGGTCCCTATCAACAGGGGGCGGGACAGCCCCAGCATTTT	CASGPYQQGAGQPQHF
TRBV30	TRBD1	15	NA	TRBJ2-7	TGTGCCTGGAGTTCCCCCGGGACAGGCCACTACGAGCAGTACTTC	CAWSSPGTGHYEQYF
TRBV5-6	NA	14	few	TRBJ2-5	TGTGCCAGCAGCACTCGACACGGTGGAGAGACCCAGTACTTC	CASSTRHGGETQYF
TRBV30	TRBD1	14	few	TRBJ2-7	TGTGCCTGGACCCCGGGACAGGCATCCTACGAGCAGTACTTC	CAWTPGQASYEQYF
TRBV4-3	TRBD2	17	NA	TRBJ2-3	TGCGCCAGCAGCCAAGATCACCCGCGGGGGGGTACAGATACGCAGTATTTT	CASSQDHPRGGTDTQYF
TRBV2	NA	12	few	TRBJ2-7	TGTGCCAGCAGTGGTGACAGCTACGAGCAGTACTTC	CASSGDSYEQYF
TRBV7-3	NA	14	NA	TRBJ2-1	TGTGCCAGCAGCCCTGGGGGGTCCTACAATGAGCAGTTCTTC	CASSPGGSYNEQFF
TRBV11-2	NA	11	once	TRBJ2-5	TGTGCCAGCAGCGCGTGGGAGACCCAGTACTTC	CASSAWETQYF
TRBV7-9	TRBD2	14	NA	TRBJ2-5	TGTGCCAGCATCCGGGGAGGGCAGAGAGAGACCCAGTACTTC	CASIRGGQRETQYF
TRBV5-6	NA	13	few	TRBJ2-5	TGTGCCAGCAGCCTTGGGGGCGGGCCGGCCCAGTACTTC	CASSLGGGPAQYF
TRBV7-2	TRBD2	18	NA	TRBJ2-1	TGTGCCAGCAATACCCCGGGACTAGCGGGGGGAATCTACAATGAGCAGTTCTTC	CASNTPGLAGGIYNEQFF
TRBV5-4	TRBD2	16	NA	TRBJ2-5	TGTGCCAGCAGCCTTTCTAGCGGGGGAAATCAAGAGACCCAGTACTTC	CASSLSSGGNQETQYF
TRBV5-4	TRBD1	14	few	TRBJ1-1	TGTGCCAGCAGTTGGGACAGCATGAACACTGAAGCTTTCTTT	CASSWDSMNTEAFF
TRBV5-4	TRBD2	16	NA	TRBJ2-3	TGTGCCAGCAGCTTGGGGGGGACTAGCGGGGGCGATACGCAGTATTTT	CASSLGGTSGGDTQYF
TRBV5-1	NA	12	few	TRBJ2-7	TGCGCCAGCAGCTTGGGAGGCAGTCCAAAGGTTTTC	CASSLGGSPKVF
TRBV7-3	NA	13	NA	TRBJ1-1	TGTGCCAGCAGCTTTAGCCAATACACTGAAGCTTTCTTT	CASSFSQYTEAFF
TRBV5-1	TRBD2	14	NA	TRBJ2-1	TGCGCCAGCAGCTTTCCGGGGGGCTACAATGAGCAGTTCTTC	CASSFPGGYNEQFF
TRBV4-2	NA	11	few	TRBJ1-2	TGTGCCAGCAGCCTCCATAGTGGCTACACCTTC	CASSLHSGYTF
TRBV9	TRBD1	15	few	TRBJ2-3	TGTGCCAGCAGCGTTACAGGGGGCAAAGCAGATACGCAGTATTTT	CASSVTGGKADTQYF
TRBV29-1	NA	13	few	TRBJ2-3	TGCAGCGTTGATTCTAGCACGACAGATACGCAGTATTTT	CSVDSSTTDTQYF
TRBV7-9	NA	12	NA	TRBJ1-2	TGTGCCAGCAGCTCATTTAACTATGGCTACACCTTC	CASSSFNYGYTF
TRBV7-2	TRBD1	14	few	TRBJ1-6	TGTGCCAGCAGCCTGAAGGGGGCACCGTCACCCCTCCACTTT	CASSLKGAPSPLHF
TRBV7-2	NA	12	NA	TRBJ2-7	TGTGCCAGCAGCTTTGGACTTAACGAGCAGTACTTC	CASSFGLNEQYF
TRBV25-1	TRBD2	17	NA	TRBJ2-2	TGTGCCAGCAGTGAGAGGGTGGGCGGGGGGCGCACCGGGGAGCTGTTTTTT	CASSERVGGGRTGELFF
TRBV5-1	TRBD2	17	NA	TRBJ2-3	TGCGCCAGCAGCTCGGGAGCGGGGGGCCGGATCACAGATACGCAGTATTTT	CASSSGAGGRITDTQYF
TRBV30	NA	13	few	TRBJ1-3	TGTGCCTGGAGCAGGGGTGGTGGAAACACCATATATTTT	CAWSRGGGNTIYF
TRBV29-1	NA	11	few	TRBJ2-7	TGCAGCGTTGTTTTCTTCTACGAGCAGTACTTC	CSVVFFYEQYF
TRBV15	NA	16	NA	TRBJ1-4	TGTGCCACCAGCAGAGAAGCAGGGCTCGGGAATGAAAAACTGTTTTTT	CATSREAGLGNEKLFF